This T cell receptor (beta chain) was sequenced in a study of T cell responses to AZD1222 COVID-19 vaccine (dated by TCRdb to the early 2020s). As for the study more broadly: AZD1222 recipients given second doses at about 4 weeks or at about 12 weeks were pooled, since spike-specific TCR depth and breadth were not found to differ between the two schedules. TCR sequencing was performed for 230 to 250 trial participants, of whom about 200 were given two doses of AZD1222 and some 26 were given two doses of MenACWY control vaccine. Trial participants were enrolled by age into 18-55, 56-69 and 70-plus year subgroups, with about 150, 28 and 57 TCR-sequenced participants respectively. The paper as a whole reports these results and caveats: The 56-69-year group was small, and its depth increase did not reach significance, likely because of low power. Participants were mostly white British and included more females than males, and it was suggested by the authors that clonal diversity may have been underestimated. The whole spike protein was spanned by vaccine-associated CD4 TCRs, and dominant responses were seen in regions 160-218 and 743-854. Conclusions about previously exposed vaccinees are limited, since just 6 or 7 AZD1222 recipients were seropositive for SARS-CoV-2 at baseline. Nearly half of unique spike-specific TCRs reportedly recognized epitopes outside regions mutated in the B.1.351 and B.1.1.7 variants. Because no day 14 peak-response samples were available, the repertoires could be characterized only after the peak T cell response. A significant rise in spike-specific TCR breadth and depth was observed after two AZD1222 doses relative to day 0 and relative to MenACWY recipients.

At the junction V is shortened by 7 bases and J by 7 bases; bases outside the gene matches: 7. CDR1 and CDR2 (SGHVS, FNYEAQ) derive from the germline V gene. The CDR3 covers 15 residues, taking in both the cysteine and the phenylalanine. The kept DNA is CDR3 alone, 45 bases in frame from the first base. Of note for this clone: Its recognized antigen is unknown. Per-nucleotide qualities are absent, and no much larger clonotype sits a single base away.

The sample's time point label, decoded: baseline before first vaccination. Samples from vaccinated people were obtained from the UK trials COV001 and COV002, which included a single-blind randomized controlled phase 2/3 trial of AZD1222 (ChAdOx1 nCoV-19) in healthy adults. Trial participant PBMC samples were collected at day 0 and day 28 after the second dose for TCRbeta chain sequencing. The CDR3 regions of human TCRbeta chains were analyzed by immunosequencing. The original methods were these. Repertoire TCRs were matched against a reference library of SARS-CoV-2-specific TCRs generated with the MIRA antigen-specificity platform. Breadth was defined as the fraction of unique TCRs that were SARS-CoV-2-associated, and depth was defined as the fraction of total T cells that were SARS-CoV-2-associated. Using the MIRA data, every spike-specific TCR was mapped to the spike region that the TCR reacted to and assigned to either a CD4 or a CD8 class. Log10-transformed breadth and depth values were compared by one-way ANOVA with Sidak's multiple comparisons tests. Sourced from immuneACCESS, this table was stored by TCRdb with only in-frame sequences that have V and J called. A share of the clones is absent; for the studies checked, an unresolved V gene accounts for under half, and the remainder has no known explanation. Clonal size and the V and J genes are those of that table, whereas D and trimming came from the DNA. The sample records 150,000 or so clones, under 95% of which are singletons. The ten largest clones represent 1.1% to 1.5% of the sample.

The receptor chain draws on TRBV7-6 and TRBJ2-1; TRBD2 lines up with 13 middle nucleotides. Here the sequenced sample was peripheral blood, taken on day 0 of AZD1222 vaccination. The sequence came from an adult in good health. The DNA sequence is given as TGTGCCAGCACCTCCAGGACTAGCGGGAGAAATGAGCAGTTCTTC. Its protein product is CASTSRTSGRNEQFF.